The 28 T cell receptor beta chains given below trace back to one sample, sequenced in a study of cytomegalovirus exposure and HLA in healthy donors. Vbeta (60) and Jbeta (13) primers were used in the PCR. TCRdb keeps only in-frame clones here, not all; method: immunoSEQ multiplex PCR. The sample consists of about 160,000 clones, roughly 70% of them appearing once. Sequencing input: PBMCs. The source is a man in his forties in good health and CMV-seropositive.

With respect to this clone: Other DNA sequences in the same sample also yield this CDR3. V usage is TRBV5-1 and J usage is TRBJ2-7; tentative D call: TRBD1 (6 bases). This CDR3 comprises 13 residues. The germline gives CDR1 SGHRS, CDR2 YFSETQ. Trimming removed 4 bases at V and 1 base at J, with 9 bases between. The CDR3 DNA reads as TGCGCCAGCAGCCTGACAGGTTCCTACGAGCAGTACTTC. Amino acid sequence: CASSLTGSYEQYF.

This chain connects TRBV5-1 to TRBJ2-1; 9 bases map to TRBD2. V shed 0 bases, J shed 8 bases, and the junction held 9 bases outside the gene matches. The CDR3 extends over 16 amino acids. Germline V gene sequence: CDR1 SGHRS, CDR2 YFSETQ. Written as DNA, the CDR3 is TGCGCCAGCAGCTTGGCGTTGCGGGGGGGCCGTGATGAGCAGTTCTTC. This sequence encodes CASSLALRGGRDEQFF.

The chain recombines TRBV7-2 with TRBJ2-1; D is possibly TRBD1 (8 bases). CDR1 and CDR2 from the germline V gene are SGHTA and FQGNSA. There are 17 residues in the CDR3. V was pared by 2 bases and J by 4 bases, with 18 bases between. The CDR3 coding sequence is TGTGCCAGCAGCTTATGGGGGGGGCAGGGGGCTTACAATGAGCAGTTCTTC. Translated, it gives CASSLWGGQGAYNEQFF.

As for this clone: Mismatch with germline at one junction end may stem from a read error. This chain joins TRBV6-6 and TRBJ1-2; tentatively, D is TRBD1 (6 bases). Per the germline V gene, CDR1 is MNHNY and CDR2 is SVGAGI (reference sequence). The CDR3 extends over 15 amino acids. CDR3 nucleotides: TGTGCCATCAGTGAGTCTACTCCAGGGGACTATGGCTACACCTTC. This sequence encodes CAISESTPGDYGYTF.

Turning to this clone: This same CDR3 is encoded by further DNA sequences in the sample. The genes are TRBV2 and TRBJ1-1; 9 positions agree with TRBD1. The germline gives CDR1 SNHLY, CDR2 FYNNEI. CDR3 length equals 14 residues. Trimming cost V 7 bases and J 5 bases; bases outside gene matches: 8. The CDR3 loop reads CASNQGQGRTEAFF. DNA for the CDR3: TGTGCCAGCAACCAGGGACAGGGCCGTACTGAAGCTTTCTTT.

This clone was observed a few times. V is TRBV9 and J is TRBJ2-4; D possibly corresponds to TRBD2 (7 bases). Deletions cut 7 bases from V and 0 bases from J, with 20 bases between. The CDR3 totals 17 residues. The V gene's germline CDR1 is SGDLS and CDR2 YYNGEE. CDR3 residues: CASSSGGLQSAKNIQYF. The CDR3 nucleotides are TGTGCCAGCTCCTCCGGGGGGCTCCAGTCAGCCAAAAACATTCAGTACTTC. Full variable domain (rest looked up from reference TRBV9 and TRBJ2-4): DSGVTQTPKHLITATGQRVTLRCSPRSGDLSVYWYQQSLDQGLQFLIQYYNGEERAKGNILERFSAQQFPDLHSELNLSSLELGDSALYFCASSSGGLQSAKNIQYFGAGTRLSVL.

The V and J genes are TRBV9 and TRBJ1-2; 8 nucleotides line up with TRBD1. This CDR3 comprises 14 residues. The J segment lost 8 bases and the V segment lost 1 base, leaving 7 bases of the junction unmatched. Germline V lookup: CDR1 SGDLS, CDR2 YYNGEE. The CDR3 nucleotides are TGTGCCAGCAGCGTATTAAATACAGGGGGAGGCTACACCTTC. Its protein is CASSVLNTGGGYTF.

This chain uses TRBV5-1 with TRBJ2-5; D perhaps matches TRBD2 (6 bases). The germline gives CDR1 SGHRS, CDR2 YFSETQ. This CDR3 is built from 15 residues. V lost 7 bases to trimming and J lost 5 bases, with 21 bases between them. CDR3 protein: CASVSGTQMWETQYF. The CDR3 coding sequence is TGCGCCAGCGTTTCCGGGACTCAAATGTGGGAGACCCAGTACTTC.

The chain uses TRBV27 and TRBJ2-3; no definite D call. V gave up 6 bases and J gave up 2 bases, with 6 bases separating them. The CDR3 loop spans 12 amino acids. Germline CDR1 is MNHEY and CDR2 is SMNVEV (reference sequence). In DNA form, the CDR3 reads TGTGCCAGCAGCCCCAACACAGATACGCAGTATTTT. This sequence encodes CASSPNTDTQYF.

CDR3 in amino acids: CASSLWGVAGYNEQFF. For the CDR3, the DNA is TGTGCCAGCAGCTTGTGGGGTGTCGCAGGGTACAATGAGCAGTTCTTC. The chain combines TRBV5-8 with TRBJ2-1; perhaps TRBD1 as D (5 bases). This CDR3 is 16 amino acids long. V dropped 1 base and J dropped 4 bases, with 15 bases sitting between them. From germline, CDR1 is SGHTS and CDR2 YDEGEE.

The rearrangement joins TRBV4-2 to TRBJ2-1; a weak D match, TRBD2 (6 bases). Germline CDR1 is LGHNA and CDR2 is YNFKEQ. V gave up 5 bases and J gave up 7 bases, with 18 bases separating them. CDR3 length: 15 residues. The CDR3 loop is CASSSPGTSPNEQFF. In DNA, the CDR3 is TGTGCCAGCAGCTCCCCAGGTACTAGCCCGAATGAGCAGTTCTTC.

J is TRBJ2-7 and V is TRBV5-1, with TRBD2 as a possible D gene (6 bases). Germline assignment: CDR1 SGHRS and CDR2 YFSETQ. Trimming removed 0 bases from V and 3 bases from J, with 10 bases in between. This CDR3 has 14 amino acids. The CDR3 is CASSLGGEVYEQYF. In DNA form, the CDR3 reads TGCGCCAGCAGCTTGGGGGGGGAGGTCTACGAGCAGTACTTC. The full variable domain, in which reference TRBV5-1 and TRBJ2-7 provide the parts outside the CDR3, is KAGVTQTPRYLIKTRGQQVTLSCSPISGHRSVSWYQQTPGQGLQFLFEYFSETQRNKGNFPGRFSGRQFSNSRSEMNVSTLELGDSALYLCASSLGGEVYEQYFGPGTRLTVT.

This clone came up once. The CDR3 DNA reads as TGTGCCAGCAGTCGAGGCCTACAGGGGAACACTGAAGCTTTCTTT. This encodes CASSRGLQGNTEAFF. This chain uses TRBV6-1 with TRBJ1-1; D may be TRBD1 (6 bases). The CDR3 sequence is 15 residues long. V lost 5 bases and J lost 1, with 14 bases in between. Germline loops: CDR1 MNHNS, CDR2 SASEGT.

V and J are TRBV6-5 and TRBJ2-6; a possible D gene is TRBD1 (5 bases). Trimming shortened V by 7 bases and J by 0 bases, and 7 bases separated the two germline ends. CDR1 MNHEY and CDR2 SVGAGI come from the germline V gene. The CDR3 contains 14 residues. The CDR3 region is CASKGISGANVLTF. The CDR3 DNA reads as TGTGCCAGCAAGGGGATCTCTGGGGCCAACGTCCTGACTTTC.

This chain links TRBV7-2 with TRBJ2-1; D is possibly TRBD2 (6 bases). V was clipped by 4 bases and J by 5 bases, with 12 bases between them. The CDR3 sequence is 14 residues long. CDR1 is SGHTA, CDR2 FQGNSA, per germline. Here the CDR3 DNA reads TGTGCCAGCAGCTCACATCCGGGGGACAATGAGCAGTTCTTC. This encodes CASSSHPGDNEQFF.

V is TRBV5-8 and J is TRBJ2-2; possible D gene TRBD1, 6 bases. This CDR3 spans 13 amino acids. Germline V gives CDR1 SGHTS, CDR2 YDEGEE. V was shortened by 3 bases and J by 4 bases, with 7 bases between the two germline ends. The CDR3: CASSSDSTGELFF. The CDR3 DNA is TGTGCCAGCAGCTCGGACAGCACCGGGGAGCTGTTTTTT.

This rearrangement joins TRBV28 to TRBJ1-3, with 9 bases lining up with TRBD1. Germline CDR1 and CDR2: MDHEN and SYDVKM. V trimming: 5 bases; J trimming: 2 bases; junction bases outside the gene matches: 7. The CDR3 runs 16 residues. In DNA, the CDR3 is TGTGCCAGCAGTACCCCGGGACAGGGAACTGGAAACACCATATATTTT. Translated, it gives CASSTPGQGTGNTIYF.

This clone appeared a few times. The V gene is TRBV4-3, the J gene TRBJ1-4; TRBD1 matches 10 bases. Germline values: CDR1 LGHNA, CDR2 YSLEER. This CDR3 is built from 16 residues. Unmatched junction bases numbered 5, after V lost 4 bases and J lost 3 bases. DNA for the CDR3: TGCGCCAGCAGCCTCCGTGGACAGGGGGCTAATGAAAAACTGTTTTTT. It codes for CASSLRGQGANEKLFF.

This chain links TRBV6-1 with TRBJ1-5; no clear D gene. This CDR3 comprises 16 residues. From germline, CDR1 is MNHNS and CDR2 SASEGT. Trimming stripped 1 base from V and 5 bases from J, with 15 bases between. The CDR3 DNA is TGTGCCAGCAGTGAAGATTACGGGATCCTTTATCAGCCCCAGCATTTT. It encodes CASSEDYGILYQPQHF.

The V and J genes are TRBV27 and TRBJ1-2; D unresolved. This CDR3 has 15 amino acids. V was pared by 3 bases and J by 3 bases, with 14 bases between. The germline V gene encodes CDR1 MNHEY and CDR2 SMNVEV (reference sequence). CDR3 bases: TGTGCCAGCAGTTTTTCCCGTCGGGGAGACTATGGCTACACCTTC. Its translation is CASSFSRRGDYGYTF.

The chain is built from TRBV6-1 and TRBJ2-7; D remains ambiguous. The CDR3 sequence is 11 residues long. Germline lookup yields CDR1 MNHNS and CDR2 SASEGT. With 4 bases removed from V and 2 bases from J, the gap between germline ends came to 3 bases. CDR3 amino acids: CASSAAYEQYF. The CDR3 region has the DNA TGTGCCAGCAGTGCGGCCTACGAGCAGTACTTC.

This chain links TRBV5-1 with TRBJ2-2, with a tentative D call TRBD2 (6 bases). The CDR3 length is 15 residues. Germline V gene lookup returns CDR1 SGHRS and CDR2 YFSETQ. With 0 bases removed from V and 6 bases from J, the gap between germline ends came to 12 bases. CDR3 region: CASSLVGGEAGELFF. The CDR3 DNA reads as TGCGCCAGCAGCTTGGTTGGCGGGGAGGCCGGGGAGCTGTTTTTT.

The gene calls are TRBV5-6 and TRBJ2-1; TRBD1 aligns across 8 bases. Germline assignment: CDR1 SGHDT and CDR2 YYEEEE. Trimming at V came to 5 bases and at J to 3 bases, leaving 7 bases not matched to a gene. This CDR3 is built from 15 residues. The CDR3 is CASRSTGGNYNEQFF. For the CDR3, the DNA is TGTGCCAGCAGATCTACAGGGGGTAACTACAATGAGCAGTTCTTC.

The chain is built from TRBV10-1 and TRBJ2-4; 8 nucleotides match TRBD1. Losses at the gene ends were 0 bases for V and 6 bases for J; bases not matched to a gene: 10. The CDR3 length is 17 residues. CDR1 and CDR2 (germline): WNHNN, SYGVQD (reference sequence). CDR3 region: CASSESTGQGRGNIQYF. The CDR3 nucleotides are TGCGCCAGCAGTGAGTCGACAGGACAGGGACGAGGAAACATTCAGTACTTC.

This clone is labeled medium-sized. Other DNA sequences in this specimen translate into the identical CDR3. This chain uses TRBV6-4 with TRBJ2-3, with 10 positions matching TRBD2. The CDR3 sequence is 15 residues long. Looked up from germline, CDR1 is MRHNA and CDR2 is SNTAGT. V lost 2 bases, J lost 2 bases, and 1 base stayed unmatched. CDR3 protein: CASSDSGGATDTQYF. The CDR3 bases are TGTGCCAGCAGTGACAGCGGGGGGGCCACAGATACGCAGTATTTT.

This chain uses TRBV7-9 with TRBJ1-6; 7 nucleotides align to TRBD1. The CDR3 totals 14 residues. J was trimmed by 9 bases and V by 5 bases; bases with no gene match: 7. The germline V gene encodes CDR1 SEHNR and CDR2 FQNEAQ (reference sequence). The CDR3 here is CASSLTGVSSPLHF. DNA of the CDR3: TGTGCCAGCAGCCTTACAGGGGTTAGTTCACCCCTCCACTTT.

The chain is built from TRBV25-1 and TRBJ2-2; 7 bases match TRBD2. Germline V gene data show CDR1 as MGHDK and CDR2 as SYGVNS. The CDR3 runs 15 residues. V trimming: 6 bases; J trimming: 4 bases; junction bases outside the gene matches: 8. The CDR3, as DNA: TGTGCCAGCAGGGGGGGAGGGTTTATCACCGGGGAGCTGTTTTTT. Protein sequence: CASRGGGFITGELFF.

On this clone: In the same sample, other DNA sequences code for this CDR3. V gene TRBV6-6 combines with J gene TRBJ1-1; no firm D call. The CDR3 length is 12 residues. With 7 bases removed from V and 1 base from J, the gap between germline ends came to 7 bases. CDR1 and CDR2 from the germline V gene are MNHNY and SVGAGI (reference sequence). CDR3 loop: CASTRQNTEAFF. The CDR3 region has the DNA TGTGCCAGCACCCGACAGAACACTGAAGCTTTCTTT.